This T cell receptor (beta chain) was recovered during a study of blood T cell repertoires in COVID-19. Trimming at V came to 6 bases and at J to 1 base, leaving 3 bases not matched to a gene. Looked up from germline, CDR1 is SNHLY and CDR2 is FYNNEI. The CDR3 totals 17 residues. TCRdb's copy holds only in-frame clones and misses some; the assay was immunoSEQ multiplex PCR. Among about 270,000 clones listed, about 80% were seen once. This chain uses TRBV2 with TRBJ2-4; 16 positions match TRBD2. Sequences were obtained from peripheral blood. The sequence was obtained from a human donor in a cohort sampled during active COVID-19. CDR3 nucleotide sequence: TGTGCCAGCAGCGGGACTAGCGGGGGGGCGGCCAAAAACATTCAGTACTTC. It is translated as CASSGTSGGAAKNIQYF.